The clone carrying this T cell receptor beta chain was found a few times. These data originate in a study of HIV-infected patients and healthy controls. V was pared by 0 bases and J by 2 bases, with 14 bases between. CDR1 is SGHAT and CDR2 is FQNNGV in the germline V gene. The CDR3 sequence is 17 residues long. TCRdb passed the 5' RACE reads through MiXCR, listing each CDR3 protein once. The top ten hold under 6.5% of the sample, which has 70,000 or so distinct CDR3 sequences, about 17% seen once. V and J are TRBV11-2 and TRBJ1-5; D remains unclear. The TCR originated in a human donor in good health. The specimen was CD4+ T cells from blood. CDR3 nucleotide sequence: TGTGCCAGCAGCTTAGATCGGGCTAATGGGCGCAATCAGCCCCAGCATTTT. This codes for CASSLDRANGRNQPQHF. Drawing the rest from reference TRBV11-2 and TRBJ1-5, the complete variable domain is EAGVAQSPRYKIIEKRQSVAFWCNPISGHATLYWYQQILGQGPKLLIQFQNNGVVDDSQLPKDRFSAERLKGVDSTLKIQPAKLEDSAVYLCASSLDRANGRNQPQHFGDGTRLSIL.